Listed below are T cell receptor beta chains from one sample, sequenced in a study of T cells in Graves' hyperthyroidism and ophthalmopathy. TCRdb called the multiplex PCR reads again in MiXCR, with one record for every CDR3 protein. Of 280,000 or so distinct CDR3 sequences in the sample, 20% to 30% were seen once. The sequencing input was blood. The receptor set was obtained from a man aged 40-49 years with Graves' hyperthyroidism that later progressed to Graves' ophthalmopathy. Each CDR3 is given with its conserved first and last residue.

length,J,V,CDR3
12,TRBJ1-5,TRBV24-1,CATSQGGQPQHF
13,TRBJ1-2,TRBV4-1,CASSQGGRYGYTF
15,TRBJ2-2,TRBV9,CASSVGTSDTGELFF
14,TRBJ2-7,TRBV9,CAHEPGNITHEQYF
14,TRBJ1-5,TRBV6-5,CASRPGQGRQPQHF
14,TRBJ2-7,TRBV2,CASRGRESAYEQYF
19,TRBJ2-2,TRBV9,CASSVVAGQGAPNTGELFF
14,TRBJ1-1,TRBV10-2,CASRQGTLNTEAFF
14,TRBJ2-7,TRBV6-2/TRBV6-3,CASSAGHRTYEQYF
11,TRBJ2-7,TRBV6-1,CASSNSGGQYF
16,TRBJ1-5,TRBV29-1,CSVEGTGNRDDQPQHF
16,TRBJ1-2,TRBV4-2,CASSQAGTGGTYGYTF
15,TRBJ1-5,TRBV12-3/TRBV12-4,CASSIRELSNQPQHF
17,TRBJ2-4,TRBV2,CASSHSYYRGWGNIQYF
12,TRBJ1-1,TRBV12-3/TRBV12-4,CASSLQGPEAFF
14,TRBJ2-7,TRBV9,CASSRLADNYEQYF
15,TRBJ2-7,TRBV19,CASSLVAGTSYEQYF
13,TRBJ1-1,TRBV7-3,CASSAYRGTEAFF
13,TRBJ1-2,TRBV20-1,CSARDWRLGGYTF
15,TRBJ1-5,TRBV18,CASSPQGTDEQPQHF
14,TRBJ1-1,TRBV20-1,CSAKNRILNTEAFF
19,TRBJ2-2,TRBV9,CASSLTGAGTIANTGELFF
15,TRBJ2-4,TRBV6-1,CASSEYYIAKNIQYF
13,TRBJ1-6,TRBV6-4,CASRTGEGSPLHF
14,TRBJ2-7,TRBV12-3/TRBV12-4,CASSFSGLASEQYF
14,TRBJ2-7,TRBV4-1,CASSGPIPTYEQYF